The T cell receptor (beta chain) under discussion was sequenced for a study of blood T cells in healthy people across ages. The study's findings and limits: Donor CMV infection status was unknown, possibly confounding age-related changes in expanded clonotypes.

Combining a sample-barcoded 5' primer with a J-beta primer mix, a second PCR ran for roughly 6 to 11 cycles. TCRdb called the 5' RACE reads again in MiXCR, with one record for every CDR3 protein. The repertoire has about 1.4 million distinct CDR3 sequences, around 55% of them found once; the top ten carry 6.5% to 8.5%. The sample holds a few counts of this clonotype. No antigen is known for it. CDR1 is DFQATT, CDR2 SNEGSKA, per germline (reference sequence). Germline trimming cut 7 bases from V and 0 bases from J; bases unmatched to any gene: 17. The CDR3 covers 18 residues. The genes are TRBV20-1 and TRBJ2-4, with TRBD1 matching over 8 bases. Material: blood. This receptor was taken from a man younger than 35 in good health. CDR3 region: CSVPITATGVIAKNIQYF. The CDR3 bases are TGCAGTGTCCCGATAACGGCGACAGGGGTAATAGCCAAAAACATTCAGTACTTC.